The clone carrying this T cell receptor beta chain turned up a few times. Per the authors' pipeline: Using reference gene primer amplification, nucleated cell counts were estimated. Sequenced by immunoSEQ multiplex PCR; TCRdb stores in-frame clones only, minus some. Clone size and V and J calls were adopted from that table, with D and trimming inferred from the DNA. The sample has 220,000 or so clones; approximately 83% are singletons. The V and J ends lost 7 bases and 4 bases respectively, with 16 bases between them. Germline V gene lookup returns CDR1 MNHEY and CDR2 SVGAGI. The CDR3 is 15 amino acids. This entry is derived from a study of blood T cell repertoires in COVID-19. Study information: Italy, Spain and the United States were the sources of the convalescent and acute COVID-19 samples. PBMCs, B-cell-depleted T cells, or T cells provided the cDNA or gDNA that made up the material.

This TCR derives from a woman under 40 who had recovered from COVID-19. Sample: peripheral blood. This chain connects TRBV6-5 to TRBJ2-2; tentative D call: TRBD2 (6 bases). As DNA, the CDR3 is TGTGCCAGCACCCGGACGGCGGGGCTCACCGGGGAGCTGTTTTTT. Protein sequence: CASTRTAGLTGELFF.